This is a list of T cell receptor beta chains from one sample in a study of blood T cell repertoires in COVID-19. Data came from immunoSEQ multiplex PCR; TCRdb stores just in-frame clones and leaves some out. The sample has over 120,000 clones, roughly 83% seen once. Material for sequencing was PBMCs or T cells enriched from blood (not recorded which). The receptors originated from a man aged 45-65 years who had recovered from COVID-19. Each CDR3 is given with its conserved first and last residue. The D gene is left open where the match is weak.

TRBV6-5 | . | CASPPQYEQFF
TRBV3-1/TRBV3-2 | . | CASSPHGEETQYF
TRBV6-2/TRBV6-3 | TRBD2 | CASSIPGTSGGMNTGELFF
TRBV30 | TRBD2 | CAWRRGGQAPDTQYF
TRBV4-1 | TRBD2 | CASSPGLADTQYF
TRBV19 | TRBD2 | CASQAGGEDTQYF
TRBV10-3 | . | CAISELRANGGLTGELFF
TRBV2 | . | CASSEVQGKSYNSPLHF
TRBV11-2 | . | CASSLVVAGKNYGYTF
TRBV10-3 | . | CAISSGTESYGYTF
TRBV10-3 | TRBD1 | CAIRPGQGGETQYF
TRBV10-3 | TRBD2 | CAIRGRGSTPGDTQYF
TRBV12-3/TRBV12-4 | . | CASSRTVTEAFF
TRBV28 | . | CASSSSAGLRHGYTF
TRBV7-9 | . | CASSLIDNKETQYF